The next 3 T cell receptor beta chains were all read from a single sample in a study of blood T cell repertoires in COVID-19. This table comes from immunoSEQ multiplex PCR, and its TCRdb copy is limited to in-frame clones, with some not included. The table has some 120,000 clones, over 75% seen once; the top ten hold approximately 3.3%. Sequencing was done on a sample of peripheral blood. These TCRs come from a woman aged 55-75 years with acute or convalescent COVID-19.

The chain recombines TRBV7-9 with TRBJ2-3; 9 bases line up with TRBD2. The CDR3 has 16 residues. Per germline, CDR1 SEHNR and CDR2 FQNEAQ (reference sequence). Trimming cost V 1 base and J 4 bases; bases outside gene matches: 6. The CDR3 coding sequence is TGTGCCAGCAGCTTAGGTAATAGCGGGAGCGCAGATACGCAGTATTTT. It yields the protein CASSLGNSGSADTQYF.

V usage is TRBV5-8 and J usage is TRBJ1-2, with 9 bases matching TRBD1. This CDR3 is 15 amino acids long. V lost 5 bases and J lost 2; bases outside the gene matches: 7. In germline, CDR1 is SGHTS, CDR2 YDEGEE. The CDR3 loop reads CASSLGGQGNYGYTF. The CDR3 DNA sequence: TGTGCCAGCAGTCTGGGGGGACAGGGAAACTATGGCTACACCTTC.

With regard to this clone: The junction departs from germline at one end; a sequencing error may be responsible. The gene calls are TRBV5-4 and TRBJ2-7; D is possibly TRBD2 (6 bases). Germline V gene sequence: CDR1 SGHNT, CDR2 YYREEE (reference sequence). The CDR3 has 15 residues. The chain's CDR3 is CASSLVGGRPAQGSF. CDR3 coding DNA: TGTGCCAGCAGCTTGGTTGGGGGGAGGCCGGCCCAAGGAAGCTTC.